The clone carrying this TCR beta chain was observed a handful of times. The antigen is undetermined. This CDR3 is 13 amino acids long. Trimming took off 3 bases at V and 8 bases at J, with 13 bases between the two ends. This specimen belongs to a study of Ad26.COV2.S vaccination and SARS-CoV-2 variants. General study points: Assessments of TCR breadth and depth may have underestimated the total T cell responses. Vaccinees and placebo recipients showed similar non-spike TCR breadth. Substantial breadth in spike-specific CD8+ and CD4+ T cell responses was reportedly seen after vaccination.

Profiling relied on immunoSEQ multiplex PCR, and the TCRdb table lists in-frame clones only, not all of them. The sample includes some 270,000 clones, 70% to 90% of them seen just once. Documented treatment: 15 to 20 received Ad26.COV2.S at low or high dose, single or two shots; a few received placebo; per-sample allocation not given. Collection of the samples took place on day 63 after the first injection of vaccine or placebo. Donation came from an adult in Boston who was aged 18-55 years. The source of this sequence is a person between 18 and 59 years old who received the Ad26.COV2.S COVID-19 vaccine or a placebo. The chain uses TRBV12-3 or TRBV12-4 and TRBJ1-2; maybe TRBD1 (5 bases). The source was peripheral blood, collected in a trial of Ad26.COV2.S vaccine versus placebo. The CDR3 nucleotides are TGTGCCAGCAGTTTTAATGGGAGGGGCGGCTACACCTTC. Protein sequence: CASSFNGRGGYTF.